The 27 T cell receptor beta chains in this list originate from one sample, sequenced in a study of blood T cell repertoires in COVID-19. Assay: immunoSEQ multiplex PCR; the TCRdb copy retains only in-frame clones and omits some. This table holds around 280,000 clones, around 87% found once. Specimen: peripheral blood. Receptor source: a woman aged 30 to 39 who had recovered from COVID-19.

The chain combines TRBV7-9 with TRBJ2-7; maybe TRBD1 (8 bases). The V gene's germline CDR1 is SEHNR and CDR2 FQNEAQ (reference sequence). V was clipped by 10 bases and J by 0 bases, with 25 bases between them. The CDR3 totals 17 residues. The CDR3 sequence is CATDQGASGASSYEQYF. The CDR3 DNA follows: TGTGCCACCGATCAGGGGGCAAGCGGGGCCAGCTCCTACGAGCAGTACTTC.

CDR3 DNA sequence: TGTGCCAGCAGTAACACCGGGACAGCCGTCGGTGAGCAGTTCTTC. Its protein product is CASSNTGTAVGEQFF. This chain joins TRBV6-5 and TRBJ2-1; 7 nucleotides match TRBD1. Germline loops: CDR1 MNHEY, CDR2 SVGAGI. There are 15 residues in the CDR3. V lost 5 bases to trimming and J lost 9 bases; unmatched junction nucleotides: 13.

The genes are TRBV9 and TRBJ1-5; D unresolved. The germline V gene encodes CDR1 SGDLS and CDR2 YYNGEE. The CDR3 covers 15 residues. Deletions cut 2 bases from V and 0 bases from J, with 9 bases between. The DNA for the CDR3 is TGTGCCAGCAGCGTGACCGGGAATAGCAATCAGCCCCAGCATTTT. Protein sequence: CASSVTGNSNQPQHF.

The chain combines TRBV3-1 (or the pseudogene TRBV3-2) with TRBJ2-3, with 7 bases identical to TRBD2. J lost 5 bases, V lost 3 bases, and 8 bases had no gene match. Germline lookup yields CDR1 LGHDT and CDR2 YNNKEL (reference sequence). This CDR3 spans 15 amino acids. Here the CDR3 reads CASSHSWGLQDTQYF. The CDR3 DNA follows: TGTGCCAGCAGCCATTCCTGGGGACTACAAGATACGCAGTATTTT.

V is TRBV6-5 and J is TRBJ2-7, with 11 bases fitting TRBD2. Trimming cost V 0 bases and J 6 bases; bases outside gene matches: 7. The CDR3 contains 16 residues. Looked up from germline, CDR1 is MNHEY and CDR2 is SVGAGI. The CDR3 protein is CASSYSTLAGVGEQYF. DNA of the CDR3: TGTGCCAGCAGTTACTCGACACTAGCGGGAGTAGGCGAGCAGTACTTC.

V is TRBV5-5 and J is TRBJ1-1, with 7 bases identical to TRBD1. CDR1 SGHKS and CDR2 YYEKEE come from the germline V gene (reference sequence). The junction had 7 bases not matched to a gene; V was cut back by 2 bases and J by 0 bases. The length of the CDR3 is 16 residues. In DNA, the CDR3 is TGTGCCAGCAGCTTCCGGGACAGAAAACTGAACACTGAAGCTTTCTTT. The encoded protein is CASSFRDRKLNTEAFF.

The chain is built from TRBV2 and TRBJ2-1; TRBD2 agrees at 8 bases. The CDR3 is 13 amino acids. The germline gives CDR1 SNHLY, CDR2 FYNNEI. The V gene end was trimmed by 6 bases and the J gene end by 8 bases; junction bases not matched to a gene: 6. CDR3 nucleotide sequence: TGTGCCAGCAGCGGACTAGCTCGGGATGAGCAGTTCTTC. Its protein is CASSGLARDEQFF.

This chain links TRBV5-1 with TRBJ2-1, with D tentatively TRBD1 (5 bases). Trimming shortened V by 2 bases and J by 8 bases, and 14 bases separated the two germline ends. This CDR3 has 14 amino acids. Germline CDR1 SGHRS, CDR2 YFSETQ. CDR3 in amino acids: CASSFLGRVDEQFF. Written as DNA, the CDR3 is TGCGCCAGCAGCTTTTTGGGCAGGGTGGATGAGCAGTTCTTC.

The table lists this clone with a count of one. The J gene is TRBJ2-3, the V gene TRBV6-4, with TRBD2 matching 12 bases. This CDR3 is 17 amino acids long. Germline loops: CDR1 MRHNA, CDR2 SNTAGT. V lost 3 bases and J lost 6; bases outside the gene matches: 10. The CDR3 DNA sequence: TGTGCCAGCAGTGAAGGACCGGGACTAGCGGGTCTTGATACGCAGTATTTT. Protein product: CASSEGPGLAGLDTQYF.

The rearrangement links TRBV7-6 to TRBJ2-7; 8 bases are shared with TRBD1. Germline V gives CDR1 SGHVS, CDR2 FNYEAQ. V shed 5 bases, J shed 0 bases, and the junction held 6 bases outside the gene matches. The CDR3 sequence is 15 residues long. The CDR3 loop reads CASSQGTGSSYEQYF. Here the CDR3 DNA reads TGTGCCAGCAGCCAGGGGACAGGAAGCTCCTACGAGCAGTACTTC.

This chain uses TRBV7-9 with TRBJ1-1; 8 bases fit TRBD1. Germline loops: CDR1 SEHNR, CDR2 FQNEAQ (reference sequence). This CDR3 comprises 14 residues. V was pared by 3 bases and J by 1 base, with 1 base of the junction left unmatched. CDR3 in amino acids: CASSLQGANTEAFF. The CDR3 DNA sequence: TGTGCCAGCAGCTTGCAGGGGGCGAACACTGAAGCTTTCTTT. Variable domain in full (rest from reference TRBV7-9 and TRBJ1-1): DTGVSQNPRHKITKRGQNVTFRCDPISEHNRLYWYRQTLGQGPEFLTYFQNEAQLEKSRLLSDRFSAERPKGSFSTLEIQRTEQGDSAMYLCASSLQGANTEAFFGQGTRLTVV.

The V call is TRBV18, the J call TRBJ1-1; D unclear. Germline CDR1 and CDR2: KGHSH and LQKENI. The CDR3 runs to 15 residues. V shed 6 bases and J shed 0 bases, with 14 bases lying between them. Here the CDR3 reads CASSSEVRMNTEAFF. The CDR3 DNA sequence: TGTGCCAGCTCTTCGGAGGTTCGCATGAACACTGAAGCTTTCTTT.

This chain uses TRBV28 with TRBJ2-3; 8 nucleotides line up with TRBD1. The J segment lost 1 base and the V segment lost 2 bases, leaving 5 bases of the junction unmatched. The CDR3 has 16 residues. Germline V gene lookup returns CDR1 MDHEN and CDR2 SYDVKM. In DNA form, the CDR3 reads TGTGCCAGCAGTTTAGCGACAGGGGAAGGCACAGATACGCAGTATTTT. Its protein is CASSLATGEGTDTQYF.

The chain is built from TRBV5-4 and TRBJ2-3; 12 positions agree with TRBD2. This CDR3 is 14 amino acids long. V lost 9 bases and J lost 0; bases outside the gene matches: 2. Germline V gene lookup returns CDR1 SGHNT and CDR2 YYREEE (reference sequence). CDR3 residues: CATLAGGSTDTQYF. The CDR3 region has the DNA TGTGCCACTCTAGCGGGAGGGAGCACAGATACGCAGTATTTT.

This chain joins TRBV11-2 and TRBJ2-7, with a possible D match to TRBD2 (6 bases). Trimming cost V 1 base and J 1 base, with 14 bases left between them. The CDR3 is 16 residues long. Germline V CDR1 and CDR2: SGHAT, FQNNGV. The CDR3 region is CASSLGPGLASYEQYF. CDR3 nucleotide sequence: TGTGCCAGCAGCTTAGGCCCGGGACTGGCTTCCTACGAGCAGTACTTC.

This clone was observed once. CDR3 nucleotides: TGTGCCATCAGTGTTCAGGGCCTTGAAGCTTTCTTT. It is translated as CAISVQGLEAFF. The V and J genes are TRBV10-3 and TRBJ1-1, with D perhaps matching TRBD1 (5 bases). The CDR3 totals 12 residues. Per the germline V gene, CDR1 is ENHRY and CDR2 is SYGVKD. Trimming stripped 4 bases from V and 7 bases from J, with 10 bases between.

This clone was picked up one time. The chain employs TRBV9 and TRBJ2-1; D gene uncertain. Trimming removed 0 bases from V and 4 bases from J, with 8 bases in between. Germline assignment: CDR1 SGDLS and CDR2 YYNGEE. This CDR3 is 14 amino acids long. The CDR3 protein is CASSVDNNYNEQFF. The DNA for the CDR3 is TGTGCCAGCAGCGTAGATAACAATTACAATGAGCAGTTCTTC.

V and J are TRBV6-1 and TRBJ2-2; 9 bases line up with TRBD2. Losses at the gene ends were 6 bases for V and 2 bases for J; bases not matched to a gene: 10. Germline assignment: CDR1 MNHNS and CDR2 SASEGT. This CDR3 spans 17 amino acids. CDR3 nucleotides: TGTGCCAGCAGCGAACCAATAGCGGGAGTAAACACCGGGGAGCTGTTTTTT. Its protein is CASSEPIAGVNTGELFF.

V is TRBV30 and J is TRBJ1-6; D ambiguous. CDR3 size: 12 residues. Germline lookup yields CDR1 GTSNPN and CDR2 SVGIG (reference sequence). V was pared by 8 bases and J by 6 bases, with 11 bases between. The CDR3 DNA reads TGTGCCGGGGATTCCATTAATTCACCCCTCCACTTT. Translated: CAGDSINSPLHF.

The V gene is TRBV19, the J gene TRBJ2-5, with TRBD2 identical over 10 bases. The CDR3 sequence is 14 residues long. The germline V gene encodes CDR1 LNHDA and CDR2 SQIVND (reference sequence). Unmatched junction bases numbered 5, after V lost 7 bases and J lost 3 bases. The CDR3, as DNA: TGTGCCAGTAATGAAGGACTAGCGGAAGAGACCCAGTACTTC. The encoded protein is CASNEGLAEETQYF.

The rearrangement uses TRBV11-2 and TRBJ1-1; D gene ambiguous. This CDR3 has 13 amino acids. V gave up 2 bases and J gave up 2 bases, with 6 bases separating them. Germline V gene sequence: CDR1 SGHAT, CDR2 FQNNGV. The CDR3 sequence: CASSLSRNTEAFF. In DNA, the CDR3 is TGTGCCAGCAGCTTATCTAGAAACACTGAAGCTTTCTTT.

V is TRBV3-1 (or the pseudogene TRBV3-2) and J is TRBJ2-5, with a tentative D call TRBD2 (5 bases). Germline V lookup: CDR1 LGHDT, CDR2 YNNKEL (reference sequence). This CDR3 has 15 residues. The V gene lost 0 bases and the J gene lost 4 bases, with 12 bases spanning the gap. Here the CDR3 DNA reads TGTGCCAGCAGCCAAGATTCGAACGGGGTAGAGACCCAGTACTTC. Residues: CASSQDSNGVETQYF.

The CDR3 region has the DNA TGTGCCAGCAGCCGGACAGGGAACTCCTATAATTCACCCCTCCACTTT. Translated: CASSRTGNSYNSPLHF. V gene TRBV27 combines with J gene TRBJ1-6; TRBD1 matches at 8 bases. The CDR3 consists of 16 residues. Germline CDR1 reads MNHEY; CDR2 reads SMNVEV (reference sequence). The V and J ends lost 6 bases and 0 bases, in that order; junction bases with no gene match: 4.

V is TRBV7-9 and J is TRBJ2-7, with D maybe TRBD1 (5 bases). The CDR3 has 15 amino acids. The V gene lost 7 bases and the J gene lost 5 bases, with 21 bases spanning the gap. The germline V gene has CDR1 SEHNR and CDR2 FQNEAQ (reference sequence). The CDR3 spells CASTPGQVYVDEQYF. The CDR3 region has the DNA TGTGCCAGCACCCCAGGGCAGGTCTATGTGGACGAGCAGTACTTC.

V and J are TRBV19 and TRBJ2-2; D is ambiguous. Germline V gene sequence: CDR1 LNHDA, CDR2 SQIVND (reference sequence). Deletions cut 7 bases from V and 5 bases from J, with 14 bases between. CDR3 length: 14 amino acids. The CDR3, as DNA: TGTGCCAGTAAGTGGGCAGTCCAAACCGGGGAGCTGTTTTTT. This translates into CASKWAVQTGELFF.

The gene calls are TRBV24-1 and TRBJ2-2; the match to TRBD2 covers 7 bases. The CDR3 contains 13 residues. With V trimmed by 9 bases and J by 4 bases, 4 bases remained unmatched. Germline assignment: CDR1 KGHDR and CDR2 SFDVKD. The CDR3 coding sequence is TGTGCCACCCGAGCTAGCGGCACCGGGGAGCTGTTTTTT. This translates into CATRASGTGELFF.

J is TRBJ1-2 and V is TRBV19, with TRBD1 matching 7 bases. V lost 3 bases and J lost 4; bases outside the gene matches: 11. Germline CDR1 is LNHDA and CDR2 is SQIVND (reference sequence). The CDR3 is 16 residues long. CDR3 DNA sequence: TGTGCCAGTAGTATTCGGGGGAAACAGGGGACCTATGGCTACACCTTC. This codes for CASSIRGKQGTYGYTF.